Given below is one T cell receptor (beta chain) in context. One base separates it from a far larger clone, so it is likely a read error. This sample stems from a study of prognosis after radiotherapy for stage I lung cancer. Study-level information: No patient received concurrent therapy with stereotactic body radiotherapy.

V was pared by 5 bases and J by 7 bases, with 17 bases between. Germline loops: CDR1 MRHNA, CDR2 SNTAGT. The CDR3 has 14 residues. The TCR beta CDR3 region was amplified from genomic DNA, with two rounds of multiplex PCR being used for the amplification. Primers specific to each TRBV and TRBJ gene drove first-round PCR. TCRdb re-called the multiplex PCR reads with MiXCR, one entry per CDR3 protein. This sample has some 17,000 distinct CDR3 sequences, with 29% found just once. The source of this sequence is a donor over 45 with non-small cell lung cancer. This chain uses TRBV6-4 with TRBJ1-2, with a tentative D call TRBD1 (6 bases). This specimen was PBMCs, taken before or after stereotactic body radiation therapy (not recorded which). The chain's CDR3 is CASSYLVQGSGYTF. The CDR3 bases are TGTGCCAGCAGTTACTTGGTACAGGGCTCTGGCTACACCTTC.